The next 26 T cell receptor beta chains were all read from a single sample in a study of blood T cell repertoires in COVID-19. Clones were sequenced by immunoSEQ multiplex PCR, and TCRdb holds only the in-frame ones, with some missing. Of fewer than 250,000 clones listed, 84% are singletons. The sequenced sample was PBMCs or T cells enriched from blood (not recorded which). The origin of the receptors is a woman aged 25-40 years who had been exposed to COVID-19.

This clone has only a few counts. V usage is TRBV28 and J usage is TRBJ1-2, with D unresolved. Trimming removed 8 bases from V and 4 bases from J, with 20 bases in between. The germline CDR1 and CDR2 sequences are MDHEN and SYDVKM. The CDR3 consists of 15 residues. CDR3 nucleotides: TGTGCCAGCTATAAACCTCCTCCATGGAGCTATGGCTACACCTTC. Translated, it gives CASYKPPPWSYGYTF.

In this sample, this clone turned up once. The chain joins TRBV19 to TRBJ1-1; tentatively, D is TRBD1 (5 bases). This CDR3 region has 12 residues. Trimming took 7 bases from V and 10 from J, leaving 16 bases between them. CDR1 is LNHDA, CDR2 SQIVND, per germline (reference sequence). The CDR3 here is CASTGTRSGAFF. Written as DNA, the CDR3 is TGTGCCAGTACCGGGACTAGGAGTGGAGCTTTCTTT.

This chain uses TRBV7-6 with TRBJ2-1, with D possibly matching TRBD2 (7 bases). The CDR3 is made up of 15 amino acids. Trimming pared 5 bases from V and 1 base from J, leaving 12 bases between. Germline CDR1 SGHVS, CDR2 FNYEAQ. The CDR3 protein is CASSKRGGSYNEQFF. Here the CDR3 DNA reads TGTGCCAGCAGCAAAAGGGGGGGATCCTACAATGAGCAGTTCTTC.

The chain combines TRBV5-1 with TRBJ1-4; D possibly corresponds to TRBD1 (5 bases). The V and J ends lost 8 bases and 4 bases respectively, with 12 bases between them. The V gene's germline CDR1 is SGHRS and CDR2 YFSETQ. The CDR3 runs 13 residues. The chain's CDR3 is CASTGESNEKLFF. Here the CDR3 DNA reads TGCGCCAGTACGGGGGAGAGTAATGAAAAACTGTTTTTT. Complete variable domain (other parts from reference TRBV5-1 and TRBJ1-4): KAGVTQTPRYLIKTRGQQVTLSCSPISGHRSVSWYQQTPGQGLQFLFEYFSETQRNKGNFPGRFSGRQFSNSRSEMNVSTLELGDSALYLCASTGESNEKLFFGSGTQLSVL.

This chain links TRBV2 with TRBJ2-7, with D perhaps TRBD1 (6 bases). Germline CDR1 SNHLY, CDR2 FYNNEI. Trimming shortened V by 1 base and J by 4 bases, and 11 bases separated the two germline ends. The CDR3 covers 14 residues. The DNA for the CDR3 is TGTGCCAGCAGTGAAGATCGGACAGCGTACGAGCAGTACTTC. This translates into CASSEDRTAYEQYF. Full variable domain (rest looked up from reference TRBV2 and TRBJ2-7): EPEVTQTPSHQVTQMGQEVILRCVPISNHLYFYWYRQILGQKVEFLVSFYNNEISEKSEIFDDQFSVERPDGSNFTLKIRSTKLEDSAMYFCASSEDRTAYEQYFGPGTRLTVT.

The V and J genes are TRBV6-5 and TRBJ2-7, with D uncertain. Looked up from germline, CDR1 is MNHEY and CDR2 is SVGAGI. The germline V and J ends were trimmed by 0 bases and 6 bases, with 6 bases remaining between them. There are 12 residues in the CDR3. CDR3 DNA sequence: TGTGCCAGCAGTTACTCCGGTTCCGAGCAGTACTTC. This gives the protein CASSYSGSEQYF.

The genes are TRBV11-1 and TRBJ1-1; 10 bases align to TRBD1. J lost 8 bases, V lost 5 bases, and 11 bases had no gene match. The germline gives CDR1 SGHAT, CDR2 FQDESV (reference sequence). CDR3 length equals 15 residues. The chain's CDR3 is CASSPRQGAWREAFF. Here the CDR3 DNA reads TGTGCCAGCAGCCCGAGACAGGGGGCATGGAGGGAAGCTTTCTTT.

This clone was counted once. As DNA, the CDR3 is TGTGCCATCAGTGAGTCGTTCACAGGGGGAATCACAGATACGCAGTATTTT. Amino acid sequence: CAISESFTGGITDTQYF. V and J are TRBV10-3 and TRBJ2-3; 8 bases map to TRBD1. The length of the CDR3 is 17 residues. From germline, CDR1 is ENHRY and CDR2 SYGVKD. The V and J ends lost 0 bases and 2 bases, in that order; junction bases with no gene match: 7.

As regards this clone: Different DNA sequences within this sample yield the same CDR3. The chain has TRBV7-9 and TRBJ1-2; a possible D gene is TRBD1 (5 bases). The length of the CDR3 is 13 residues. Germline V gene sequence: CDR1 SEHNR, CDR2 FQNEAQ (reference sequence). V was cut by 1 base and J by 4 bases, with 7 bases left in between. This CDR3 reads CASSLGGSYGYTF. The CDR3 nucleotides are TGTGCCAGCAGCTTAGGGGGCTCCTATGGCTACACCTTC.

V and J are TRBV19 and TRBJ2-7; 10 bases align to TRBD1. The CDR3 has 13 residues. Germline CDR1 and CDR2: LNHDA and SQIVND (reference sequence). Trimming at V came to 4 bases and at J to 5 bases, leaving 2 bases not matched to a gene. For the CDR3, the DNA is TGTGCCAGTAGTAGGGACAGGGGAAACGAGCAGTACTTC. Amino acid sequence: CASSRDRGNEQYF.

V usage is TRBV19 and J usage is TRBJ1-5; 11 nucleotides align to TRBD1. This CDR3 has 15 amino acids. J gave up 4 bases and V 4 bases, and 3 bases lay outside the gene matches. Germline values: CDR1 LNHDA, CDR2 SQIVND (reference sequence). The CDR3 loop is CASSTWDRGNQPQHF. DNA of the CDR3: TGTGCCAGTAGTACTTGGGACAGGGGGAATCAGCCCCAGCATTTT.

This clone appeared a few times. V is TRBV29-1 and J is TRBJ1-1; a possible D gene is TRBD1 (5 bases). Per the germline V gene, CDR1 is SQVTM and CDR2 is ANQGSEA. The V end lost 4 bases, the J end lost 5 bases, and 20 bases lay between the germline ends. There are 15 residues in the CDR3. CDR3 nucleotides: TGCAGCGTTGTGTACCGGGACTCTTATGGGACTGAAGCTTTCTTT. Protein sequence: CSVVYRDSYGTEAFF.

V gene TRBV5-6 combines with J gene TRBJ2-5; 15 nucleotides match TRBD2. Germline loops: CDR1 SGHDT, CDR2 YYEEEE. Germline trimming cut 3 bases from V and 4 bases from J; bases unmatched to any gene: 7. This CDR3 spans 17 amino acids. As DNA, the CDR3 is TGTGCCAGCAGCTCCCGAGGACTAGCGGGGGGGGCAGAGACCCAGTACTTC. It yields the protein CASSSRGLAGGAETQYF.

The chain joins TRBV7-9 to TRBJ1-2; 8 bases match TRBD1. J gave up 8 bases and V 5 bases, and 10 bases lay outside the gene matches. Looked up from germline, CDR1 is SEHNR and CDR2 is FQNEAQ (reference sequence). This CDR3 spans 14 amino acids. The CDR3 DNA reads TGTGCCAGCAGCCCCCTCGACAGGGGAGGGGGCTACACCTTC. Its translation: CASSPLDRGGGYTF.

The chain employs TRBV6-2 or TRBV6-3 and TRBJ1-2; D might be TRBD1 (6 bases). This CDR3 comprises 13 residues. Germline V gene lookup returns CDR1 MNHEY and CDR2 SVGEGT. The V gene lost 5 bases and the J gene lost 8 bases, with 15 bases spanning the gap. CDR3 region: CASSADRFLGYTF. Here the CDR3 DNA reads TGTGCCAGCAGTGCGGACAGATTTTTGGGCTACACCTTC.

The CDR3: CAAGGTNEKLFF. For the CDR3, the DNA is TGCGCGGCGGGCGGGACTAATGAAAAACTGTTTTTT. The rearrangement joins TRBV10-2 to TRBJ1-4; the D is unclear. The CDR3 runs to 12 residues. Germline CDR1 is WSHSY and CDR2 is SAAADI.

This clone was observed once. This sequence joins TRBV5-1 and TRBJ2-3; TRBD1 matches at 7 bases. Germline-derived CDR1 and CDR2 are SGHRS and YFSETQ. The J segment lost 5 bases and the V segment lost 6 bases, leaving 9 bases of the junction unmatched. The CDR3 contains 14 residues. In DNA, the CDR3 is TGCGCCAGCACCCGGGACAGACCCTTAGATACGCAGTATTTT. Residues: CASTRDRPLDTQYF.

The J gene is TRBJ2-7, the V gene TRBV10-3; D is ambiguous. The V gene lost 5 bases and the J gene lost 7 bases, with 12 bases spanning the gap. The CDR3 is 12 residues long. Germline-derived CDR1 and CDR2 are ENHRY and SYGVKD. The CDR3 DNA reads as TGTGCCATCAGTACCCGTAGTGAAGAGCAGTACTTC. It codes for CAISTRSEEQYF.

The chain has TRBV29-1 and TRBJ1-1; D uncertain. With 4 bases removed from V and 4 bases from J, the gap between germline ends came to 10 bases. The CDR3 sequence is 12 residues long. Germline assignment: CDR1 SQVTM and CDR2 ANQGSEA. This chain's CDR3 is CSVGVRVTEAFF. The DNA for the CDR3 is TGCAGCGTTGGGGTCCGGGTCACTGAAGCTTTCTTT.

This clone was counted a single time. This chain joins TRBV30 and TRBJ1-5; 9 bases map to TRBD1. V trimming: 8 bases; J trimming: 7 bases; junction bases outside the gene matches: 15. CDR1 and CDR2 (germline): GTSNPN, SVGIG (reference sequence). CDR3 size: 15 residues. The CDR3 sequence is CALQSGTGRNQPQHF. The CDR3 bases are TGTGCCCTCCAATCCGGGACAGGGAGGAACCAGCCCCAGCATTTT.

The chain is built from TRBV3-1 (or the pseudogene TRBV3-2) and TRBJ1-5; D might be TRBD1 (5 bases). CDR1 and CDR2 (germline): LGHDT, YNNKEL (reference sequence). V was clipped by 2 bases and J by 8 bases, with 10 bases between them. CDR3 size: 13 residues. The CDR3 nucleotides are TGTGCCAGCAGCCAACTCAGGGCCGAGCCCCAGCATTTT. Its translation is CASSQLRAEPQHF.

CDR3 loop: CASSLVAGGTNEQYF. The CDR3 nucleotides are TGTGCCAGCAGCTTAGTAGCGGGGGGGACGAACGAGCAGTACTTC. V and J are TRBV7-2 and TRBJ2-7, with 11 bases identical to TRBD2. The germline CDR1 and CDR2 sequences are SGHTA and FQGNSA. The CDR3 covers 15 residues. V lost 1 base and J lost 5; bases outside the gene matches: 4. The variable domain in full, completed from reference TRBV7-2 and TRBJ2-7, reads GAGVSQSPSNKVTEKGKDVELRCDPISGHTALYWYRQSLGQGLEFLIYFQGNSAPDKSGLPSDRFSAERTGGSVSTLTIQRTQQEDSAVYLCASSLVAGGTNEQYFGPGTRLTVT.

The CDR3 DNA reads as TGTGCCAGCAGCTTGGTACTAGCGGGGGTTTTGAACAATGAGCAGTTCTTC. This sequence encodes CASSLVLAGVLNNEQFF. This sequence joins TRBV5-6 and TRBJ2-1; 11 nucleotides align to TRBD2. The CDR3 has 17 residues. The germline gives CDR1 SGHDT, CDR2 YYEEEE. V gave up 0 bases and J gave up 5 bases; unmatched junction bases: 7.

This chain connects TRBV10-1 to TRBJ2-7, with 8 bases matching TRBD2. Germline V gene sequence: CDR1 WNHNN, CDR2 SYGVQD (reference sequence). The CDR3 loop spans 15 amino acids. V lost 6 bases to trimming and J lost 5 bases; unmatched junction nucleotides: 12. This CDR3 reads CASSPSGGQSDEQYF. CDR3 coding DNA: TGCGCCAGCAGCCCAAGCGGGGGACAATCCGACGAGCAGTACTTC.

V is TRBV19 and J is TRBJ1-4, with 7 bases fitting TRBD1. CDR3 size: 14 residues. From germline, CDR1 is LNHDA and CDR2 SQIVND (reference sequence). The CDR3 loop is CAGKEGQYNEKLFF. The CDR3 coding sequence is TGTGCGGGAAAAGAGGGACAGTATAATGAAAAACTGTTTTTT.

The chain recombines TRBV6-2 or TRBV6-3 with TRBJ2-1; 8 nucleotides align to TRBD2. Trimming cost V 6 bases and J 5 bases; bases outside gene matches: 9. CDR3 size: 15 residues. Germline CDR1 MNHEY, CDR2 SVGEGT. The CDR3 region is CASSRGLAVDNEQFF. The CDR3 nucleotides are TGTGCCAGCAGCCGTGGACTAGCAGTCGACAATGAGCAGTTCTTC.